Below, one T cell receptor (beta chain) is given with its context. Its antigen is undetermined. Here immunoSEQ multiplex PCR was the method, and the copy in TCRdb shows in-frame clones only, minus some. This table holds roughly 28,000 clones, roughly 85% found once. This entry belongs to a study of OX40 agonist ivuxolimab in advanced cancers. Study observations and caveats: No determination was made of the antigen specificity of the expanded peripheral T cells.

The CDR3 runs to 13 residues. The ends were cut back, 2 bases at V and 7 bases at J, with 9 bases in the middle. The germline V gene encodes CDR1 MNHEY and CDR2 SMNVEV (reference sequence). The specimen was CD4+ or CD8+ T cells sorted from blood, collected in a trial of the OX40 agonist ivuxolimab. This TCR came from an adult with an advanced solid tumor such as melanoma, head and neck, liver or kidney cancer. The chain couples TRBV27 to TRBJ1-5; TRBD1 might be the D (5 bases). The CDR3: CASSLDGAQPQHF. The CDR3 DNA reads as TGTGCCAGCAGTTTAGACGGGGCACAGCCCCAGCATTTT.